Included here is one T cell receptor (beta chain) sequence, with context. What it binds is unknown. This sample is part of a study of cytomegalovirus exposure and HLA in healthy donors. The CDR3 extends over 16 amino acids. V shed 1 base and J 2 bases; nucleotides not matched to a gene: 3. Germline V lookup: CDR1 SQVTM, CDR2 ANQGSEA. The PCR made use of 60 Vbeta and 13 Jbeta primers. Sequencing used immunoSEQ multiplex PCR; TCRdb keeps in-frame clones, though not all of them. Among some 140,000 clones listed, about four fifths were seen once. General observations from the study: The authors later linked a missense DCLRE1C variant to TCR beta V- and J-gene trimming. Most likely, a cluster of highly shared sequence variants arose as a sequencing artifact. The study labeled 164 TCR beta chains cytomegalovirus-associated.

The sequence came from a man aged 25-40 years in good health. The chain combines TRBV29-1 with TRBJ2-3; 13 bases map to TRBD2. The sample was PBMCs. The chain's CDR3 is CSVEALAGGPTDTQYF. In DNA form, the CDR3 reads TGCAGCGTTGAAGCACTAGCGGGAGGGCCCACAGATACGCAGTATTTT.